This T cell receptor (beta chain) emerged from a study of blood T cell repertoires in COVID-19. Turning to the study itself: Sites in the United States, Italy and Spain provided acute and convalescent COVID-19 samples.

The Seattle patients, enrolled during active infection, were followed longitudinally. The method was immunoSEQ multiplex PCR; TCRdb's version includes in-frame clones alone and lacks a portion of them. The sample carries 200,000 to 250,000 clones, 75% to 85% recorded once. CDR3 length equals 15 residues. Trimming took 0 bases from V and 8 from J; bases not matched to a gene: 4. CDR1 is SQVTM, CDR2 ANQGSEA, per germline. This clonotype was obtained from a young woman with COVID-19, enrolled during active disease. Source material: peripheral blood. The V gene is TRBV29-1, the J gene TRBJ2-2; 12 positions match TRBD1. This CDR3 is CSVEDRDRGPGELFF. The CDR3 DNA reads TGCAGCGTTGAAGATCGGGACAGGGGGCCAGGGGAGCTGTTTTTT.